The present entry profiles one T cell receptor beta chain with its context. Sequencing used immunoSEQ multiplex PCR; TCRdb keeps in-frame clones, though not all of them. The sample contains nearly 80,000 clones, around nine tenths of which appear only once. This sample stems from a study of T cell changes during pregnancy in multiple sclerosis. V lost 0 bases and J 6 bases, leaving 14 bases between the germline ends. CDR3 length: 15 amino acids. Germline CDR1 SGHDN, CDR2 FVKESK. The origin of this receptor is a female donor with multiple sclerosis, enrolled in a pregnancy study. The V gene is TRBV14, the J gene TRBJ1-2; D call uncertain. The source was CD4+ T cells from peripheral blood mononuclear cells, collected before pregnancy. The CDR3 reads CASSQEAGRADGYTF. The CDR3 bases are TGTGCCAGCAGCCAAGAGGCCGGGAGGGCAGATGGCTACACCTTC.